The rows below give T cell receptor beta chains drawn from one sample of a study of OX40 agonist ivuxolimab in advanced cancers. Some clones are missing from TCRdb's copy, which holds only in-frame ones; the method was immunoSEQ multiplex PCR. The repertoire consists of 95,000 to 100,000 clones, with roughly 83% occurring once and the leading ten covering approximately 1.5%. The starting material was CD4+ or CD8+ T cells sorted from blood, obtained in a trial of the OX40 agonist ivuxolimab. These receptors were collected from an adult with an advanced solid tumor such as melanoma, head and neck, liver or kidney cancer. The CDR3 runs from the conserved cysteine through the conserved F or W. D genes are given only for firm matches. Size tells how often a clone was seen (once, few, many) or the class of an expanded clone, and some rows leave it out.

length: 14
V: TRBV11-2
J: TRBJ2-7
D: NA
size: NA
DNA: TGTGCCAGCACCCACCGGGACACGTTCTACGAGCAGTACTTC
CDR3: CASTHRDTFYEQYF

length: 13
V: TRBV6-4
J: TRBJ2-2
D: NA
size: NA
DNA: TGTGCCAGCAGTGAAGGGGGGACCGGGGAGCTGTTTTTT
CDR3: CASSEGGTGELFF

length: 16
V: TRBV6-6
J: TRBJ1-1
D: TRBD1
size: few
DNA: TGTGCCAGCACCGGGACAGGGGGCATTAGGAACACTGAAGCTTTCTTT
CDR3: CASTGTGGIRNTEAFF

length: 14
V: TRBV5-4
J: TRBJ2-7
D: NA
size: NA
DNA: TGTGCCAGCAGCTTTGGGCTAATCTCCTACGAGCAGTACTTC
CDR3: CASSFGLISYEQYF

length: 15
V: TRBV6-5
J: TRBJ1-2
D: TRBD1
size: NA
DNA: TGTGCCAGCAGTAACCCCTCGGACAGGGCCTATGGCTACACCTTC
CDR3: CASSNPSDRAYGYTF

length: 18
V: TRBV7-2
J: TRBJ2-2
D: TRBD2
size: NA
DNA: TGTGCCAGCAGCCTAAAGGTAGCGGGGGCCCAGAACACCGGGGAGCTGTTTTTT
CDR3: CASSLKVAGAQNTGELFF

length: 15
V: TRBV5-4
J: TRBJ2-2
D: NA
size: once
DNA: TGTGCCAGCAGCTTGTACAGGGACGCCACCGGGGAGCTGTTTTTT
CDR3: CASSLYRDATGELFF

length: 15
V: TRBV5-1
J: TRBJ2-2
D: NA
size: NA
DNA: TGCGCCAGCAACAATGGACTCCACTCCCCCGGGGAGCTGTTTTTT
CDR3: CASNNGLHSPGELFF

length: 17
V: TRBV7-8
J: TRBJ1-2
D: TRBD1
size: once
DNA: TGTGCCAGCAGCTTAGGTTGGACAGGGGGTGGGAACTATGGCTACACCTTC
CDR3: CASSLGWTGGGNYGYTF

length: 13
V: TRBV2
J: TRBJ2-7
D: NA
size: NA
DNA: TGTGCCAGCAGTGGGACTTTAACCTACGAGCAGTACTTC
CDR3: CASSGTLTYEQYF

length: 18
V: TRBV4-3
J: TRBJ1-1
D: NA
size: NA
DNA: TGCGCCAGCAGCCTCATCAGTGGAGTCTTGGGCAGTATCACTGAAGCTTTCTTT
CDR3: CASSLISGVLGSITEAFF